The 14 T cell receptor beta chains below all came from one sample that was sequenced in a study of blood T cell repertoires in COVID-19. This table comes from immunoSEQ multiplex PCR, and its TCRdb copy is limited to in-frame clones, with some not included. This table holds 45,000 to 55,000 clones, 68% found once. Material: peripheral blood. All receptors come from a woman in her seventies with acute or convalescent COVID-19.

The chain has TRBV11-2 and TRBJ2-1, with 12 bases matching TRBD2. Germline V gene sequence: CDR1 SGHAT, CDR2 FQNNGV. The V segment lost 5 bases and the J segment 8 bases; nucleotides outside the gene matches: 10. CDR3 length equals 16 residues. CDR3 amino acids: CASSPDQGLAGYEQFF. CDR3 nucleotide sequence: TGTGCCAGCAGCCCGGACCAGGGACTAGCGGGCTATGAGCAGTTCTTC.

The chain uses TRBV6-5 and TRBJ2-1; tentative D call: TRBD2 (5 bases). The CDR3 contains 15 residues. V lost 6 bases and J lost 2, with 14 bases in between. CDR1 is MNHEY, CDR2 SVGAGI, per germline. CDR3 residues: CASRGRGGTYNEQFF. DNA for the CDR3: TGTGCCAGCAGGGGTCGGGGTGGAACCTACAATGAGCAGTTCTTC.

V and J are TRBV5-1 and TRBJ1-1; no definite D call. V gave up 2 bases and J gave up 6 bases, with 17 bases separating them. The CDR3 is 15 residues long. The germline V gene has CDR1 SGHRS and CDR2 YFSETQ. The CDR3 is CASSLGGQGKPEAFF. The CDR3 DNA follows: TGCGCCAGCAGCTTAGGAGGGCAAGGGAAACCTGAAGCTTTCTTT.

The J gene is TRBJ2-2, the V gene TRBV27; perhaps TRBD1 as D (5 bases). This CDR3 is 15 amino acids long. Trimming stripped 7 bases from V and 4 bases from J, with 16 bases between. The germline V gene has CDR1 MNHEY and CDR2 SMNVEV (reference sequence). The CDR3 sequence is CASIGAAAGTGELFF. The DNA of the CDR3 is TGTGCCAGCATAGGGGCCGCCGCTGGCACCGGGGAGCTGTTTTTT.

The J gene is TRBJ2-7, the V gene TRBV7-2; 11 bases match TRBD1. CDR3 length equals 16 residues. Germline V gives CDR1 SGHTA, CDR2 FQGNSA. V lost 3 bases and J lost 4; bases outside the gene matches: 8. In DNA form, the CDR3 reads TGTGCCAGCAGCTTTGTTGCGGGACAGGGGGGATACGAGCAGTACTTC. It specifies CASSFVAGQGGYEQYF.

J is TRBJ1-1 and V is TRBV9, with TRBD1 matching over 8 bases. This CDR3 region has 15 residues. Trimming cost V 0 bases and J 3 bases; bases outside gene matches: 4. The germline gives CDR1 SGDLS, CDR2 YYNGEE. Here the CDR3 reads CASSVAGQVYTEAFF. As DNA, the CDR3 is TGTGCCAGCAGCGTAGCGGGACAGGTATACACTGAAGCTTTCTTT.

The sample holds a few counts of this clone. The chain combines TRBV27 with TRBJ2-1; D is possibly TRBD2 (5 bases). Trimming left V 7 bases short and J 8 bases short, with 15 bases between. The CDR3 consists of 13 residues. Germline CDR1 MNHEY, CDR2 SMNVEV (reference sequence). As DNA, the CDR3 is TGTGCCAGCAAGGCCGGGATGGGCGATGAGCAGTTCTTC. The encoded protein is CASKAGMGDEQFF.

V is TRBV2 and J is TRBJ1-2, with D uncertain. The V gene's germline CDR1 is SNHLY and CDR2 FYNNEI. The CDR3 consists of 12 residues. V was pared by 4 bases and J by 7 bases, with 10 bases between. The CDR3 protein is CASSGTEGGYTF. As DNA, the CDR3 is TGTGCCAGCAGTGGTACGGAGGGTGGCTACACCTTC. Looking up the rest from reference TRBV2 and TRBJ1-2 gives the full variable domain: EPEVTQTPSHQVTQMGQEVILRCVPISNHLYFYWYRQILGQKVEFLVSFYNNEISEKSEIFDDQFSVERPDGSNFTLKIRSTKLEDSAMYFCASSGTEGGYTFGSGTRLTVV.

The CDR3 region has the DNA TGTGCCAGCAGTTGGGCAGCGAACACCGGGGAGCTGTTTTTT. It is translated as CASSWAANTGELFF. The chain is built from TRBV28 and TRBJ2-2; D unclear. The CDR3 contains 14 residues. Germline-derived CDR1 and CDR2 are MDHEN and SYDVKM. The germline V and J ends were trimmed by 4 bases and 0 bases, with 6 bases remaining between them.

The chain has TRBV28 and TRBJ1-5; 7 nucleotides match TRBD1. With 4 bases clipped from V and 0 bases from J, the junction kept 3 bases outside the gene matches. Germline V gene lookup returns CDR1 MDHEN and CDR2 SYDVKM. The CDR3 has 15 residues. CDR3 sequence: CASSWDSYSNQPQHF. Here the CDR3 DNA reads TGTGCCAGCAGTTGGGACAGTTATAGCAATCAGCCCCAGCATTTT.

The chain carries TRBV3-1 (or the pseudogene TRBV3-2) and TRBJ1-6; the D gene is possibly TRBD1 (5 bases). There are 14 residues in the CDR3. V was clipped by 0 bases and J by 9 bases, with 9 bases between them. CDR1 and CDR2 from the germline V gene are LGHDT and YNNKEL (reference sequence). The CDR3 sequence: CASSQDREVSPLHF. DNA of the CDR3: TGTGCCAGCAGCCAAGACAGGGAGGTTTCACCCCTCCACTTT.

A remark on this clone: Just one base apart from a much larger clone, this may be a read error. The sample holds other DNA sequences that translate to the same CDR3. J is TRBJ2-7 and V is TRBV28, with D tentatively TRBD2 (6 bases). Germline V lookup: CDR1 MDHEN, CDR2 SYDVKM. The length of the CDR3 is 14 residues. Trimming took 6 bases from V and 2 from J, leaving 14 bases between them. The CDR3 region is CASSPSEGPYEQYF. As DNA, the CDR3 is TGTGCCAGCAGCCCCTCGGAGGGTCCCTACGAGCAGTACTTC. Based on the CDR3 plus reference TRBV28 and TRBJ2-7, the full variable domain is DVKVTQSSRYLVKRTGEKVFLECVQDMDHENMFWYRQDPGLGLRLIYFSYDVKMKEKGDIPEGYSVSREKKERFSLILESASTNQTSMYLCASSPSEGPYEQYFGPGTRLTVT.

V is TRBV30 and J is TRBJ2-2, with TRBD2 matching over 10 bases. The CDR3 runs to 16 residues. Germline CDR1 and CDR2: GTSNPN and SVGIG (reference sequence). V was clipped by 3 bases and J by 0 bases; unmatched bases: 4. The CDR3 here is CAWSRTSGANTGELFF. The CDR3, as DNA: TGTGCCTGGAGCCGGACTAGCGGAGCGAACACCGGGGAGCTGTTTTTT.

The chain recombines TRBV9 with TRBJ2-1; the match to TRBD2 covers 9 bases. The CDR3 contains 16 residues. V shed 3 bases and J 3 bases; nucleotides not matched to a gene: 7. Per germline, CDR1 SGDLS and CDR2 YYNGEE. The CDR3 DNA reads TGTGCCAGCAGCGGGACAGCGGGGGGACTCTACAATGAGCAGTTCTTC. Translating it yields CASSGTAGGLYNEQFF.